These 15 T cell receptor beta chains share one sample of origin, sequenced in a study of Siglec-9 on CD8 T cells in melanoma. Sequenced by immunoSEQ multiplex PCR; TCRdb stores in-frame clones only, minus some. The repertoire consists of about 30,000 clones, with 80% occurring once and the leading ten covering approximately 6.4%. Sample: Siglec-9- CD8+ T cells sorted from blood. The source of these receptors is a human donor in good health.

The genes are TRBV2 and TRBJ1-2; 7 bases map to TRBD1. The CDR3 is 13 amino acids. CDR1 SNHLY and CDR2 FYNNEI come from the germline V gene. The junction had 3 bases not matched to a gene; V was cut back by 5 bases and J by 3 bases. The CDR3: CASSSGTDYGYTF. The CDR3 coding sequence is TGTGCCAGCAGTTCAGGGACAGACTATGGCTACACCTTC.

The chain carries TRBV6-4 and TRBJ1-1; TRBD1 might be the D (6 bases). Trimming pared 5 bases from V and 8 bases from J, leaving 18 bases between. Germline V gene lookup returns CDR1 MRHNA and CDR2 SNTAGT. The CDR3 totals 14 residues. CDR3 bases: TGTGCCAGCAGTCTAACTTCGGACAGCCTAGAAGCTTTCTTT. This gives the protein CASSLTSDSLEAFF.

The chain employs TRBV7-6 and TRBJ2-1; D gene uncertain. Between the trimmed V and J ends, which lost 0 bases and 6 bases, there was a span of 18 bases. Germline V lookup: CDR1 SGHVS, CDR2 FNYEAQ. The CDR3 has 17 amino acids. CDR3 nucleotides: TGTGCCAGCAGCTTAGCGGGCGGTAGGCATTGGGGCAATGAGCAGTTCTTC. This sequence encodes CASSLAGGRHWGNEQFF.

The chain employs TRBV15 and TRBJ2-1; the match to TRBD2 covers 9 bases. The CDR3 loop spans 16 amino acids. J was trimmed by 7 bases and V by 2 bases; bases with no gene match: 9. Germline assignment: CDR1 LNHNV and CDR2 YYDKDF (reference sequence). CDR3 residues: CATSRKIAGEWNEQFF. CDR3 in DNA: TGTGCCACCAGCAGAAAGATAGCGGGAGAGTGGAATGAGCAGTTCTTC.

This chain links TRBV13 with TRBJ1-1, with 7 positions matching TRBD1. Germline values: CDR1 PRHDT, CDR2 FYEKMQ (reference sequence). The CDR3 totals 14 residues. Trimming at V came to 10 bases and at J to 3 bases, leaving 11 bases not matched to a gene. CDR3 region: CATLDREWDTEAFF. CDR3 in DNA: TGTGCCACCTTAGACAGGGAGTGGGACACTGAAGCTTTCTTT. The variable domain in full, with the rest retrieved from reference TRBV13 and TRBJ1-1, is AAGVIQSPRHLIKEKRETATLKCYPIPRHDTVYWYQQGPGQDPQFLISFYEKMQSDKGSIPDRFSAQQFSDYHSELNMSSLELGDSALYFCATLDREWDTEAFFGQGTRLTVV.

The chain joins TRBV5-6 to TRBJ1-1; D unclear. The CDR3 runs 13 residues. Per germline, CDR1 SGHDT and CDR2 YYEEEE. V was cut by 6 bases and J by 4 bases, with 13 bases left in between. CDR3 amino acids: CASIVGGSTEAFF. As DNA, the CDR3 is TGTGCCAGCATCGTGGGAGGTAGCACTGAAGCTTTCTTT.

The chain combines TRBV7-9 with TRBJ2-7; D possibly uses TRBD1 or TRBD2 (5 bases each). There are 14 residues in the CDR3. Germline V gene data show CDR1 as SEHNR and CDR2 as FQNEAQ (reference sequence). V shed 3 bases and J shed 3 bases, with 12 bases lying between them. CDR3 sequence: CASSFSGRGYEQYF. CDR3 nucleotides: TGTGCCAGCAGCTTCTCAGGGAGAGGCTACGAGCAGTACTTC. The variable domain in full, with the rest retrieved from reference TRBV7-9 and TRBJ2-7, is DTGVSQNPRHKITKRGQNVTFRCDPISEHNRLYWYRQTLGQGPEFLTYFQNEAQLEKSRLLSDRFSAERPKGSFSTLEIQRTEQGDSAMYLCASSFSGRGYEQYFGPGTRLTVT.

The CDR3 sequence is CSVRGQSYNEQFF. The CDR3 DNA follows: TGCAGCGTCCGCGGACAGTCCTACAATGAGCAGTTCTTC. V gene TRBV29-1 combines with J gene TRBJ2-1; tentative D call: TRBD1 (6 bases). Germline assignment: CDR1 SQVTM and CDR2 ANQGSEA. V was shortened by 6 bases and J by 1 base, with 10 bases between the two germline ends. The CDR3 loop spans 13 amino acids.

The chain couples TRBV14 to TRBJ2-7, with 8 bases lining up with TRBD2. The germline gives CDR1 SGHDN, CDR2 FVKESK. This CDR3 has 13 residues. The ends lost 8 bases at V and 9 bases at J; junction bases unmatched: 12. CDR3 DNA: TGTGCCAGCTCAAGCGGGGGACCGCGCTGGCAGTACTTC. It translates to CASSSGGPRWQYF.

The chain recombines TRBV2 with TRBJ2-7; 11 positions agree with TRBD1. Losses at the gene ends were 3 bases for V and 0 bases for J; bases not matched to a gene: 4. Looked up from germline, CDR1 is SNHLY and CDR2 is FYNNEI. This CDR3 is built from 16 residues. The CDR3 DNA sequence: TGTGCCAGCAGTGAGGGACAGGGGGGACGCTCCTACGAGCAGTACGTC. Its protein is CASSEGQGGRSYEQYV.

As to this clone: Mismatch with germline at one junction end may stem from a read error. The chain combines TRBV5-1 with TRBJ1-6; TRBD1 aligns across 7 bases. In germline, CDR1 is SGHRS, CDR2 YFSETQ. The CDR3 contains 13 residues. CDR3 loop: CASSATGNSLLHF. The CDR3 region has the DNA TGCGCCAGCAGCGCGACAGGGAATTCACTCCTCCACTTT.

This clone was observed a few times. V and J are TRBV25-1 and TRBJ2-2; no clear D gene. The germline gives CDR1 MGHDK, CDR2 SYGVNS. V lost 8 bases, J lost 4 bases, and 14 bases lay in between. The CDR3 sequence is 14 residues long. CDR3 DNA sequence: TGTGCCAGCTCCCCCCAACTCAGCACCGGGGAGCTGTTTTTT. Protein sequence: CASSPQLSTGELFF.

This rearrangement joins TRBV7-6 to TRBJ1-1, with D tentatively TRBD1 (6 bases). CDR3 size: 15 residues. The V end was cut by 5 bases, the J end by 1 base, with 14 bases between. The germline V gene encodes CDR1 SGHVS and CDR2 FNYEAQ. This CDR3 reads CASSPRGQTNTEAFF. Here the CDR3 DNA reads TGTGCCAGCAGCCCCCGCGGACAGACGAACACTGAAGCTTTCTTT.

V is TRBV5-1 and J is TRBJ1-1, with D possibly matching TRBD1 (6 bases). The CDR3 sequence is 18 residues long. The germline V gene encodes CDR1 SGHRS and CDR2 YFSETQ. Trimming shortened V by 0 bases and J by 3 bases, and 21 bases separated the two germline ends. Here the CDR3 DNA reads TGCGCCAGCAGCTTGGGTGCGTTGACGGGGGGCGCAGACACTGAAGCTTTCTTT. It translates to CASSLGALTGGADTEAFF.

The chain couples TRBV27 to TRBJ2-3, with D possibly being TRBD2 (6 bases). Trimming removed 2 bases from V and 3 bases from J, with 9 bases in between. Germline loops: CDR1 MNHEY, CDR2 SMNVEV (reference sequence). CDR3 length equals 14 residues. The CDR3 bases are TGTGCCAGCAGTTTAGCGGGAACGACAGATACGCAGTATTTT. Translation: CASSLAGTTDTQYF.